Presented here are 14 T cell receptor beta chains from one specimen sequenced in a study of blood T cell repertoires in COVID-19. Produced via immunoSEQ multiplex PCR; TCRdb's table is partial and in-frame only. There are approximately 210,000 clones in the sample; approximately 81% occur only once, and about 8.9% lies in the top ten. Input material: PBMCs or T cells enriched from blood (not recorded which). These receptors all come from a woman between 50 and 59 years old with acute COVID-19.

V usage is TRBV15 and J usage is TRBJ2-1; D is unresolved. Trimming removed 2 bases from V and 6 bases from J, with 17 bases in between. The length of the CDR3 is 16 residues. Germline V gene data show CDR1 as LNHNV and CDR2 as YYDKDF (reference sequence). As DNA, the CDR3 is TGTGCCACCAGCAGAAGATCCCAATCGGTAACCAATGAGCAGTTCTTC. Translation gives CATSRRSQSVTNEQFF.

The rearrangement links TRBV5-5 to TRBJ2-5, with D possibly TRBD1 on 5 matching bases. The ends were cut back, 4 bases at V and 1 base at J, with 14 bases in the middle. CDR3 length equals 15 residues. The V gene's germline CDR1 is SGHKS and CDR2 YYEKEE (reference sequence). The chain's CDR3 is CASSVQPGAQETQYF. DNA of the CDR3: TGTGCCAGCAGCGTCCAACCTGGGGCCCAAGAGACCCAGTACTTC.

The V and J genes are TRBV12-3 or TRBV12-4 and TRBJ2-7, with 7 bases identical to TRBD1. The CDR3 totals 13 residues. The V segment lost 3 bases and the J segment 6 bases; nucleotides outside the gene matches: 5. CDR3 sequence: CASSFYRGGEQYF. The CDR3 DNA is TGTGCCAGCAGTTTTTACAGGGGCGGCGAGCAGTACTTC.

The chain recombines TRBV3-1 (or the pseudogene TRBV3-2) with TRBJ2-7; 10 positions match TRBD1. The J segment lost 3 bases and the V segment lost 4 bases, leaving 9 bases of the junction unmatched. The germline gives CDR1 LGHDT, CDR2 YNNKEL (reference sequence). The CDR3 loop spans 16 amino acids. The CDR3 DNA reads as TGTGCCAGCAGCCCGACAGGGGGCGACTTTCTCTACGAGCAGTACTTC. Its translation is CASSPTGGDFLYEQYF.

This clone came up a few times. J is TRBJ2-5 and V is TRBV7-2; 10 bases align to TRBD1. The V gene's germline CDR1 is SGHTA and CDR2 FQGNSA. This CDR3 is 14 amino acids long. V trimming: 3 bases; J trimming: 5 bases; junction bases outside the gene matches: 3. CDR3 DNA: TGTGCCAGCAGCTTGGGACAGGGGTATGAGACCCAGTACTTC. Protein product: CASSLGQGYETQYF.

The chain combines TRBV10-3 with TRBJ2-7, with 10 positions matching TRBD1. The CDR3 loop spans 12 amino acids. The germline V gene encodes CDR1 ENHRY and CDR2 SYGVKD. Trimming took 6 bases from V and 7 from J; bases not matched to a gene: 3. The CDR3 reads CAIRGTGEEQYF. The CDR3 DNA follows: TGTGCCATCAGGGGGACAGGGGAAGAGCAGTACTTC.

V usage is TRBV24-1 and J usage is TRBJ2-3; no clear D. CDR1 and CDR2 (germline): KGHDR, SFDVKD. Trimming cost V 5 bases and J 0 bases, with 5 bases left between them. CDR3 length equals 13 residues. The CDR3 protein is CATSVYSTDTQYF. Here the CDR3 DNA reads TGTGCCACCAGTGTCTATAGCACAGATACGCAGTATTTT.

This clone appeared a single time. The gene calls are TRBV18 and TRBJ2-7; 13 bases agree with TRBD2. J lost 2 bases, V lost 3 bases, and 4 bases had no gene match. CDR1 is KGHSH and CDR2 is LQKENI in the germline V gene. CDR3 length: 16 residues. The CDR3 coding sequence is TGTGCCAGCTCACCGCCGGGGACTAGCGGGACCTACGAGCAGTACTTC. It yields the protein CASSPPGTSGTYEQYF.

The chain uses TRBV6-5 and TRBJ2-3, with 8 bases that match TRBD2. The CDR3 is made up of 14 amino acids. Per germline, CDR1 MNHEY and CDR2 SVGAGI. J gave up 2 bases and V 6 bases, and 4 bases lay outside the gene matches. The CDR3 loop reads CASRERELTDTQYF. CDR3 bases: TGTGCCAGCAGAGAGCGGGAGCTCACAGATACGCAGTATTTT.

CDR3 region: CASSVGPPAGELFF. CDR3 bases: TGTGCCAGCAGCGTAGGCCCTCCGGCCGGGGAGCTGTTTTTT. The rearrangement links TRBV9 to TRBJ2-2; D is unclear. The CDR3 totals 14 residues. V lost 0 bases and J lost 6, with 9 bases in between. Germline assignment: CDR1 SGDLS and CDR2 YYNGEE.

The CDR3 reads CASSPSHRGDGYTF. The CDR3 nucleotides are TGTGCCAGCAGTCCCTCGCACAGGGGTGATGGCTACACCTTC. The V gene is TRBV6-2 or TRBV6-3, the J gene TRBJ1-2; 7 nucleotides align to TRBD1. Germline V gene sequence: CDR1 MNHEY, CDR2 SVGEGT. The CDR3 is made up of 14 amino acids. V dropped 5 bases and J dropped 6; count of bases not matched to a gene: 9.

This clone was seen a single time. J is TRBJ1-4 and V is TRBV11-2; 10 nucleotides agree with TRBD1. CDR3 length: 17 amino acids. V trimming: 5 bases; J trimming: 0 bases; junction bases outside the gene matches: 6. Germline V gene sequence: CDR1 SGHAT, CDR2 FQNNGV. CDR3 in DNA: TGTGCCAGCAGCGGAGGGACAGGGGCTGCAACTAATGAAAAACTGTTTTTT. It translates to CASSGGTGAATNEKLFF.

The rearrangement uses TRBV18 and TRBJ2-7, with 8 positions matching TRBD2. Trimming removed 4 bases from V and 1 base from J; junction bases left unmatched: 6. From germline, CDR1 is KGHSH and CDR2 LQKENI. The CDR3 covers 15 residues. The CDR3 is CASSQPGLGSYEQYF. Written as DNA, the CDR3 is TGTGCCAGCTCACAGCCGGGACTAGGTTCCTACGAGCAGTACTTC. The complete variable domain, with remaining parts taken from reference TRBV18 and TRBJ2-7, reads NAGVMQNPRHLVRRRGQEARLRCSPMKGHSHVYWYRQLPEEGLKFMVYLQKENIIDESGMPKERFSAEFPKEGPSILRIQQVVRGDSAAYFCASSQPGLGSYEQYFGPGTRLTVT.

This chain uses TRBV11-2 with TRBJ1-1, with unresolved D. Germline CDR1 reads SGHAT; CDR2 reads FQNNGV. The CDR3 extends over 16 amino acids. Trimming stripped 4 bases from V and 5 bases from J, with 20 bases between. The CDR3 loop reads CASSSLDGFRGTEAFF. The CDR3 nucleotides read TGTGCCAGCAGCTCCTTAGACGGGTTTCGTGGGACTGAAGCTTTCTTT.